Listed here are 14 T cell receptor beta chains from one sample, sequenced in a study of CD8+ T cells in alopecia areata. Described treatment: oral pan-JAK inhibitor, 5-10 mg twice daily. The authors extracted RNA and reverse transcribed it into cDNA as the sequencing template. Assay: immunoSEQ multiplex PCR; the TCRdb copy retains only in-frame clones and omits some. The sample consists of some 200,000 clones, 45% to 75% of them appearing once. Source: CD4+ T cells sorted from blood, taken at week 4, from a patient treated with tofacitinib. The source is a human donor with alopecia areata.

The genes are TRBV6-1 and TRBJ1-5, with D uncertain. Germline lookup yields CDR1 MNHNS and CDR2 SASEGT. CDR3 length: 13 amino acids. Trimming took 8 bases from V and 7 from J, leaving 15 bases between them. CDR3 amino acids: CASEVGVRQPQHF. The CDR3 nucleotides are TGTGCCAGCGAGGTTGGGGTGCGGCAGCCCCAGCATTTT.

This clone was picked up a small number of times. The chain joins TRBV18 to TRBJ2-3; D gene uncertain. CDR3 size: 14 residues. The germline V and J ends were trimmed by 5 bases and 4 bases, with 13 bases remaining between them. Germline lookup yields CDR1 KGHSH and CDR2 LQKENI. In DNA form, the CDR3 reads TGTGCCAGCTCATTGGGAACAAGGGCAGATACGCAGTATTTT. It is translated as CASSLGTRADTQYF.

The chain recombines TRBV29-1 with TRBJ2-3; 7 nucleotides agree with TRBD1. Losses at the gene ends were 4 bases for V and 1 base for J; bases not matched to a gene: 8. Per germline, CDR1 SQVTM and CDR2 ANQGSEA. This CDR3 comprises 15 residues. CDR3: CSVGPTGQGTDTQYF. The CDR3 DNA follows: TGCAGCGTTGGGCCCACCGGACAGGGCACAGATACGCAGTATTTT.

The chain joins TRBV5-1 to TRBJ2-5; TRBD2 might be the D (6 bases). Germline-derived CDR1 and CDR2 are SGHRS and YFSETQ. The CDR3 contains 16 residues. Deletions cut 4 bases from V and 2 bases from J, with 18 bases between. CDR3 DNA: TGCGCCAGCAGCCTGGGGGGAAACTTTCGACAAGAGACCCAGTACTTC. Protein product: CASSLGGNFRQETQYF.

The chain has TRBV29-1 and TRBJ2-2; no clear D gene. This CDR3 has 14 amino acids. In germline, CDR1 is SQVTM, CDR2 ANQGSEA. V gave up 8 bases and J gave up 5 bases, with 18 bases separating them. The CDR3 DNA reads as TGCAGCCCTGGTGGCGGACCAGTTACCGGGGAGCTGTTTTTT. Its protein is CSPGGGPVTGELFF.

The chain has TRBV6-5 and TRBJ2-3; tentatively, D is TRBD2 (5 bases). The germline V gene has CDR1 MNHEY and CDR2 SVGAGI. The CDR3 runs to 15 residues. V lost 6 bases, J lost 1 base, and 14 bases lay in between. CDR3 residues: CASSPSPPGTDTQYF. CDR3 in DNA: TGTGCCAGCAGCCCTAGCCCCCCCGGCACAGATACGCAGTATTTT.

The gene calls are TRBV25-1 and TRBJ1-2; tentative D call: TRBD1 (6 bases). The germline CDR1 and CDR2 sequences are MGHDK and SYGVNS. CDR3 length equals 12 residues. V lost 6 bases and J lost 7, with 12 bases in between. In DNA, the CDR3 is TGTGCCAGCAGGAGGGGGGGGACTGGCTACACCTTC. It specifies CASRRGGTGYTF.

The chain carries TRBV21-1 and TRBJ1-2; the table gives TRBD1 as D, unverified against the DNA. TRBV21-1 is flagged as a pseudogene. The CDR3 is 14 amino acids. The CDR3 protein is CASNRDRGIDGYTF. CDR3 sequence (DNA): TGTGCCAGCAACCGGGACAGGGGGATTGATGGCTACACCTTC.

The table lists this clone with a few counts. The chain employs TRBV27 and TRBJ2-7; 10 nucleotides line up with TRBD1. V lost 6 bases and J lost 3; bases outside the gene matches: 5. The CDR3 length is 14 residues. CDR1 MNHEY and CDR2 SMNVEV come from the germline V gene (reference sequence). CDR3 sequence: CASRRQGAFYEQYF. The CDR3 DNA reads as TGTGCCAGCAGAAGACAGGGGGCCTTCTACGAGCAGTACTTC.

The sample holds a few counts of this clone. The J gene is TRBJ2-7, the V gene TRBV28, with D possibly TRBD2 on 5 matching bases. V gave up 7 bases and J gave up 2 bases, with 24 bases separating them. Germline CDR1 is MDHEN and CDR2 is SYDVKM. This CDR3 comprises 17 residues. In nucleotides, the CDR3 is TGTGCCAGCACCCCCATCGAGGGCATGCGGGTGCCCTACGAGCAGTACTTC. This gives the protein CASTPIEGMRVPYEQYF.

V usage is TRBV7-2 and J usage is TRBJ1-2, with 8 bases lining up with TRBD1. V shed 5 bases, J shed 2 bases, and the junction held 7 bases outside the gene matches. CDR3 length: 15 residues. Germline values: CDR1 SGHTA, CDR2 FQGNSA. CDR3 loop: CASSRSQGANYGYTF. For the CDR3, the DNA is TGTGCCAGCAGCCGCAGTCAGGGGGCAAACTATGGCTACACCTTC.

This clone was detected only a few times. CDR3 sequence reads: CASSPNRANGNTIYF. The DNA of the CDR3 is TGTGCCAGCAGCCCGAACAGGGCCAATGGAAACACCATATATTTT. The chain employs TRBV7-2 and TRBJ1-3, with a tentative D call TRBD1 (6 bases). The V gene's germline CDR1 is SGHTA and CDR2 FQGNSA. The V and J ends lost 5 bases and 3 bases respectively, with 14 bases between them. This CDR3 is 15 amino acids long.

The rearrangement uses TRBV30 and TRBJ2-2; D is unclear. With 4 bases removed from V and 0 bases from J, the gap between germline ends came to 12 bases. CDR1 GTSNPN and CDR2 SVGIG come from the germline V gene (reference sequence). CDR3 size: 15 residues. The CDR3 sequence is CAWKSGRANTGELFF. CDR3 bases: TGTGCCTGGAAAAGTGGAAGGGCGAACACCGGGGAGCTGTTTTTT.

This clone appeared a few times. V gene TRBV29-1 combines with J gene TRBJ2-1; 9 nucleotides align to TRBD1. Germline CDR1 SQVTM, CDR2 ANQGSEA. This CDR3 is built from 15 residues. The V and J ends lost 7 bases and 1 base, in that order; junction bases with no gene match: 8. For the CDR3, the DNA is TGCAGCGCCGCTGACAGGGGGGTTTCCTACAATGAGCAGTTCTTC. Its translation: CSAADRGVSYNEQFF.